This T cell receptor beta chain was identified during a study of cytomegalovirus exposure and HLA in healthy donors. This clone appeared a few times. Its specificity is unknown. Notes on the study in general: The analysis excluded some indistinguishable V segments, including TRBV6-2 and TRBV6-3. Specificity for CMV antigens was confirmed in vitro for a few of the CMV-associated chains. Rare TCR sequences dominated, though some public TCRs recurred in many donors.

PCR primers comprised 60 Vbeta and 13 Jbeta primers. Data came from immunoSEQ multiplex PCR; TCRdb stores just in-frame clones and leaves some out. The data show around 58,000 clones, around four fifths seen once. Trimming pared 4 bases from V and 2 bases from J, leaving 9 bases between. There are 14 residues in the CDR3. Germline V gives CDR1 MNHEY, CDR2 SMNVEV (reference sequence). This receptor was obtained from a male donor in good health and CMV-seropositive. The V and J genes are TRBV27 and TRBJ1-5; no definite D call. Sequencing was carried out using PBMCs. The CDR3 bases are TGTGCCAGCAGTTCCGGGATCGGCAATCAGCCCCAGCATTTT. Translating gives CASSSGIGNQPQHF.